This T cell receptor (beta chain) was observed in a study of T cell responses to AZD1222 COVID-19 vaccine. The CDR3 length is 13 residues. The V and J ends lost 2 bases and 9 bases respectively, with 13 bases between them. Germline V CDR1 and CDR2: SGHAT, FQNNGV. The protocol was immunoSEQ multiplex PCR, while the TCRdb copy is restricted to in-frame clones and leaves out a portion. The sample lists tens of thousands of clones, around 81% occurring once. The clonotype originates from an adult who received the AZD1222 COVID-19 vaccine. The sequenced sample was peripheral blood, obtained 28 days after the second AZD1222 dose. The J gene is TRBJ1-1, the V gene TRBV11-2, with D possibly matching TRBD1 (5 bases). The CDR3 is CASSLRQGVKAFF. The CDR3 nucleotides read TGTGCCAGCAGCTTAAGGCAGGGCGTGAAAGCTTTCTTT.